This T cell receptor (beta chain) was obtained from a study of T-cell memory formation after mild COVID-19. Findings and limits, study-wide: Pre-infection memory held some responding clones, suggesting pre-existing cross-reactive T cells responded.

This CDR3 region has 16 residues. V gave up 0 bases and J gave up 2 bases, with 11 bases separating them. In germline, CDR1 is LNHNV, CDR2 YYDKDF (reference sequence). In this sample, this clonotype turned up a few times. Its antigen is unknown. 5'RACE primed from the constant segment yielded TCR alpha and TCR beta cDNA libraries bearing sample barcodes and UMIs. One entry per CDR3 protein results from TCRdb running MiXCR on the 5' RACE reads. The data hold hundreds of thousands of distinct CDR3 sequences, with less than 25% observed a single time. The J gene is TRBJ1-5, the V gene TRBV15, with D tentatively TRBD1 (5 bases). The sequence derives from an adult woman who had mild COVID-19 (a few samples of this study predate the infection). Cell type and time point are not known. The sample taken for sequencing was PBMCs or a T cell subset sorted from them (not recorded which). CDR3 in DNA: TGTGCCACCAGCAGAGATCAGGGCCCGGGCAATCAGCCCCAGCATTTT. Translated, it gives CATSRDQGPGNQPQHF.